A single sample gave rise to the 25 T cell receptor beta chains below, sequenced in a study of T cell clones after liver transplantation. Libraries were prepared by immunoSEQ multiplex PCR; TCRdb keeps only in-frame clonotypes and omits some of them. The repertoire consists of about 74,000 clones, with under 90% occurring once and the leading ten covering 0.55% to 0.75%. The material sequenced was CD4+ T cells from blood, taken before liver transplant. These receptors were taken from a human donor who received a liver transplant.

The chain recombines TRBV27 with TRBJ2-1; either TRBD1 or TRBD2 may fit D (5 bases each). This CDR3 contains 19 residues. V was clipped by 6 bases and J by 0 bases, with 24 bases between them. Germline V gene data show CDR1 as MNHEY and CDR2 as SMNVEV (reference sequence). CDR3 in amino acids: CASSLGTGAMTYSYNEQFF. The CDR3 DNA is TGTGCCAGCAGCCTAGGGACCGGGGCAATGACCTACTCCTACAATGAGCAGTTCTTC.

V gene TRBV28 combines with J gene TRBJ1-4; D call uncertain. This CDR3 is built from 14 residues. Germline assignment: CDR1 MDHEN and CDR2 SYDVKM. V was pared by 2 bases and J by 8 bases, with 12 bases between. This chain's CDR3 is CASSLGGQGEKLFF. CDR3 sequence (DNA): TGTGCCAGCAGTTTAGGAGGGCAAGGGGAAAAACTGTTTTTT.

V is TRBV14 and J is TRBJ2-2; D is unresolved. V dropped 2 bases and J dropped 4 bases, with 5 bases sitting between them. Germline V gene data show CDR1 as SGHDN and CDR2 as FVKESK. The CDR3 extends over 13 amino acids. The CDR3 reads CASSQQTTGELFF. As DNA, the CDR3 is TGTGCCAGCAGCCAACAGACCACCGGGGAGCTGTTTTTT. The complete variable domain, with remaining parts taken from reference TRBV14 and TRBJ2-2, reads EAGVTQFPSHSVIEKGQTVTLRCDPISGHDNLYWYRRVMGKEIKFLLHFVKESKQDESGMPNNRFLAERTGGTYSTLKVQPAELEDSGVYFCASSQQTTGELFFGEGSRLTVL.

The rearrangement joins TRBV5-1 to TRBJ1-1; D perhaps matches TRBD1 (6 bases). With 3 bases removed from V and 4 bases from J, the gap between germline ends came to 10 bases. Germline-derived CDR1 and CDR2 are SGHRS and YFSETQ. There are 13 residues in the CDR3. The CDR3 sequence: CASSYGQTTEAFF. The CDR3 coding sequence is TGCGCCAGCAGCTATGGACAGACCACTGAAGCTTTCTTT.

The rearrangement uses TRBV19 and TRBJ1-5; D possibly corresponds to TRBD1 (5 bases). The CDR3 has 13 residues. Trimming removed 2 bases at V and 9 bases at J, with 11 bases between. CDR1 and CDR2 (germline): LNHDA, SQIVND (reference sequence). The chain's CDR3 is CASSIQGGRPQHF. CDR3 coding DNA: TGTGCCAGTAGTATACAGGGAGGGAGGCCCCAGCATTTT.

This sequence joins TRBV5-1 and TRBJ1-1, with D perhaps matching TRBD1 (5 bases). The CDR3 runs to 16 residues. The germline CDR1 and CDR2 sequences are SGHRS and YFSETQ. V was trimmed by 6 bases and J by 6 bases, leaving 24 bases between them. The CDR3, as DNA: TGCGCCAGCACCTCATTCTTGGGGGTCGGCCTCTCTGAAGCTTTCTTT. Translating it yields CASTSFLGVGLSEAFF.

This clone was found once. For the CDR3, the DNA is TGTGCCAGTAGTATTGCGAGCGGGGGTCGCAATCAGCCCCAGCATTTT. Protein: CASSIASGGRNQPQHF. The gene calls are TRBV19 and TRBJ1-5; the D gene is possibly TRBD1 (5 bases). CDR1 and CDR2 (germline): LNHDA, SQIVND (reference sequence). V lost 3 bases and J 2 bases, leaving 14 bases between the germline ends. The CDR3 length is 16 residues.

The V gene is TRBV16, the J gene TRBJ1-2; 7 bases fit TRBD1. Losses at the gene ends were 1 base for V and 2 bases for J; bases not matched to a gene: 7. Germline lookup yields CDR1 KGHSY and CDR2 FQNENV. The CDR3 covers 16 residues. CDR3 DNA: TGTGCCAGCAGCCAATATCGAGGGGGCGGAAACTATGGCTACACCTTC. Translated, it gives CASSQYRGGGNYGYTF. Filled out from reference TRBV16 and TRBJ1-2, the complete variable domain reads GEEVAQTPKHLVRGEGQKAKLYCAPIKGHSYVFWYQQVLKNEFKFLISFQNENVFDETGMPKERFSAKCLPNSPCSLEIQATKLEDSAVYFCASSQYRGGGNYGYTFGSGTRLTVV.

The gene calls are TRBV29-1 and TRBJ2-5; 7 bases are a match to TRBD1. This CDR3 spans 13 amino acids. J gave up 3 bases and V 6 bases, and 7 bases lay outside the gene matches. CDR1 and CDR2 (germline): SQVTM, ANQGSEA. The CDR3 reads CSVGRGRKETQYF. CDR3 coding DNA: TGCAGCGTCGGTAGGGGGCGCAAAGAGACCCAGTACTTC.

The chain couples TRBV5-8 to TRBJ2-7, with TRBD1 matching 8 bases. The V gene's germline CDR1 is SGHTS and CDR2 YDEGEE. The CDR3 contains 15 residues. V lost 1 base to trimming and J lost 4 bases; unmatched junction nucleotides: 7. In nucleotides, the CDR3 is TGTGCCAGCAGCTTGCTTCCGACAGGGGAATACGAGCAGTACTTC. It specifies CASSLLPTGEYEQYF.

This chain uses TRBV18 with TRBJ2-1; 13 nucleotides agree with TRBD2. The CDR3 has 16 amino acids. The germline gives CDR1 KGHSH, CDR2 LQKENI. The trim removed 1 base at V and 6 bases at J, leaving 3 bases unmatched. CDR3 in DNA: TGTGCCAGCTCACCACGGACTAGCGGGGGAGGCAATGAGCAGTTCTTC. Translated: CASSPRTSGGGNEQFF. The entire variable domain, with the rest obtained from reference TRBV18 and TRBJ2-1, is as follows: NAGVMQNPRHLVRRRGQEARLRCSPMKGHSHVYWYRQLPEEGLKFMVYLQKENIIDESGMPKERFSAEFPKEGPSILRIQQVVRGDSAAYFCASSPRTSGGGNEQFFGPGTRLTVL.

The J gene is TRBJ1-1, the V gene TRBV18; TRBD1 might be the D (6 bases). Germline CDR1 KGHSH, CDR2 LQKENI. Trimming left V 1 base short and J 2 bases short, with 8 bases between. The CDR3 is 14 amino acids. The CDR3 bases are TGTGCCAGCTCACCACTGGACAGCAACACTGAAGCTTTCTTT. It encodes CASSPLDSNTEAFF.

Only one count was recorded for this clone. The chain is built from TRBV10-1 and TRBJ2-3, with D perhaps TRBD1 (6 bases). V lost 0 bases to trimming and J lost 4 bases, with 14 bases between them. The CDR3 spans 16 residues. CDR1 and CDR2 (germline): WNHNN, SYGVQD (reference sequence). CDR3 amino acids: CASSESRAQGPDTQYF. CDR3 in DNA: TGCGCCAGCAGTGAGTCGAGGGCACAGGGCCCAGATACGCAGTATTTT.

CDR3 bases: TGTGCCAGTAGTCCAACGGGACAGCCTAATGAAAAACTGTTTTTT. Translating it yields CASSPTGQPNEKLFF. The V gene is TRBV19, the J gene TRBJ1-4, with 7 bases lining up with TRBD1. Germline-derived CDR1 and CDR2 are LNHDA and SQIVND (reference sequence). The trim removed 5 bases at V and 3 bases at J, leaving 6 bases unmatched. The CDR3 consists of 15 residues.

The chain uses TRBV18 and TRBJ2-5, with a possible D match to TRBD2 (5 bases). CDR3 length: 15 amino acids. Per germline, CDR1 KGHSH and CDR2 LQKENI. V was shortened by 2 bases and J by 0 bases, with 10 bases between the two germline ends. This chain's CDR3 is CASSPGLGYQETQYF. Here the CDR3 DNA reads TGTGCCAGCTCACCAGGACTCGGGTACCAAGAGACCCAGTACTTC. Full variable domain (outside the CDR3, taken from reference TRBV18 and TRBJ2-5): NAGVMQNPRHLVRRRGQEARLRCSPMKGHSHVYWYRQLPEEGLKFMVYLQKENIIDESGMPKERFSAEFPKEGPSILRIQQVVRGDSAAYFCASSPGLGYQETQYFGPGTRLLVL.

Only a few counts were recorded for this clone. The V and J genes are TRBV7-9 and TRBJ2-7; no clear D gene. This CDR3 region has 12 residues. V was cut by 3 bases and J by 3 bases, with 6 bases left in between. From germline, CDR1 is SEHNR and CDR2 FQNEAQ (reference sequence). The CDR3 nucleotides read TGTGCCAGCAGCTTGGTCGGCTACGAGCAGTACTTC. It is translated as CASSLVGYEQYF.

The DNA of the CDR3 is TGTGCCAGCAGTGCCCTGCCAGTTAGCAATCAGCCCCAGCATTTT. It yields the protein CASSALPVSNQPQHF. The chain recombines TRBV6-5 with TRBJ1-5; D call uncertain. The CDR3 runs to 15 residues. CDR1 MNHEY and CDR2 SVGAGI come from the germline V gene. Trimming removed 5 bases from V and 0 bases from J, with 11 bases in between.

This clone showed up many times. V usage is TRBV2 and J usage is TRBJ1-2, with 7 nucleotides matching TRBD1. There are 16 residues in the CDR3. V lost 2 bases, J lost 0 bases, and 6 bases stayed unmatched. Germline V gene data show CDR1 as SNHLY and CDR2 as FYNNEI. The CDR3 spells CASSEWKGQPNYGYTF. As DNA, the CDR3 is TGTGCCAGCAGTGAATGGAAGGGACAGCCTAACTATGGCTACACCTTC.

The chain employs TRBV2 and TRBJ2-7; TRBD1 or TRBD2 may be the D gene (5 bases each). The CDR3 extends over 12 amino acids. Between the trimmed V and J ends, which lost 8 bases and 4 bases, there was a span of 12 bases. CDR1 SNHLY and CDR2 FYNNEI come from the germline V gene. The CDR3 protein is CASSEGFYEQYF. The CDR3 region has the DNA TGTGCCAGCTCCGAGGGGTTTTACGAGCAGTACTTC.

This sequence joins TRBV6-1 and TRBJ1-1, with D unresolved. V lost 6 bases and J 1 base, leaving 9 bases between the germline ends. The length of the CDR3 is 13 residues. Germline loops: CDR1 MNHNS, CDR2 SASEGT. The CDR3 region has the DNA TGTGCCAGCAGGAGATACGGGAACACTGAAGCTTTCTTT. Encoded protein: CASRRYGNTEAFF.

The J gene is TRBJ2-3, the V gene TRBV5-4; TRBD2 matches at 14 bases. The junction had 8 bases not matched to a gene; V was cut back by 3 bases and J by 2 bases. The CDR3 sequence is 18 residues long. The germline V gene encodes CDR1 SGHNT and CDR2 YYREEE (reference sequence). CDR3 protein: CASSSGTSGSRITDTQYF. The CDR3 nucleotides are TGTGCCAGCAGCTCCGGGACTAGCGGGAGCCGGATCACAGATACGCAGTATTTT.

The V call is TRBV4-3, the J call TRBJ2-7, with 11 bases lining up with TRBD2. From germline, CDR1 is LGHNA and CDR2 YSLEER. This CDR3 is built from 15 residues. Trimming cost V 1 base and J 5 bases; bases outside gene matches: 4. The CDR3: CASSQAASGRNEQYF. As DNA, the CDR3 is TGCGCCAGCAGCCAAGCGGCTAGCGGGAGGAACGAGCAGTACTTC.

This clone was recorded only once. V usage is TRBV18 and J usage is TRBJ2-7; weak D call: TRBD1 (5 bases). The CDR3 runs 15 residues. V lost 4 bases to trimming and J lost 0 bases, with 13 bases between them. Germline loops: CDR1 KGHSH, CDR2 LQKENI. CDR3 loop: CASSLDILSSYEQYF. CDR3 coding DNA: TGTGCCAGCTCACTGGACATCCTCAGCTCCTACGAGCAGTACTTC.

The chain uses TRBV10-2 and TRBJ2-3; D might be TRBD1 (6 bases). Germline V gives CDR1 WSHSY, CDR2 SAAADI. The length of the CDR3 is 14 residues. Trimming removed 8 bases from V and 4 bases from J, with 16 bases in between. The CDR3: CASSRPPGADTQYF. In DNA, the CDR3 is TGCGCCAGCTCCAGACCCCCAGGGGCAGATACGCAGTATTTT.

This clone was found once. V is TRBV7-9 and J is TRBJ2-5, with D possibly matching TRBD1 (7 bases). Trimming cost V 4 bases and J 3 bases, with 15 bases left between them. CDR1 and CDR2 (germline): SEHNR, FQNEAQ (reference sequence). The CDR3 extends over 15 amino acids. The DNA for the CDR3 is TGTGCCAGCAGCTCATCGGCGGGGACAGAAGAGACCCAGTACTTC. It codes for CASSSSAGTEETQYF.